Below, one T cell receptor (beta chain) is given with its context. The antigen is not known. This record comes from a study of PD-L1 blockade in urothelial cancer. About the research overall: About 90% of the 29 patients were males with bladder-origin urothelial cancer. Points from the study as a whole: Tumor-associated clones in blood expanded more at 3 weeks in durable-benefit patients.

V was clipped by 1 base and J by 8 bases; unmatched bases: 7. Germline V lookup: CDR1 SGHVS, CDR2 FNYEAQ. There are 17 residues in the CDR3. Synthetic TCR analog templates were spiked into all PCRs individually. Assay: immunoSEQ multiplex PCR; the TCRdb copy retains only in-frame clones and omits some. Of approximately 40,000 clones in the sample, about 88% are singletons; the top ten hold roughly a quarter. Time point meaning: peripheral blood 6 weeks after treatment start. This chain connects TRBV7-6 to TRBJ2-1; 14 bases match TRBD2. Here the sequenced sample was PBMCs, taken around atezolizumab (anti-PD-L1) treatment. The clonotype was recovered from a man aged 55 to 70 with urothelial cancer. The CDR3, as DNA: TGTGCCAGCAGCTTAGTAGGGACTAGCGGGAGTTTTGATGAGCAGTTCTTC. This sequence encodes CASSLVGTSGSFDEQFF.